The clone carrying this T cell receptor (beta chain) was picked up a small number of times. Assay: immunoSEQ multiplex PCR; the TCRdb copy retains only in-frame clones and omits some. The sample includes 20,000 to 25,000 clones, less than 85% of them seen just once. There are 13 residues in the CDR3. Germline V CDR1 and CDR2: SGHRS, YFSETQ. Trimming took 7 bases from V and 4 from J; bases not matched to a gene: 5. The data stem from a study of glioma-infiltrating T cells after dendritic cell vaccination. This sequence was found in a human donor with glioblastoma. The rearrangement links TRBV5-1 to TRBJ2-3, with 8 positions matching TRBD1. The sample here was blood, taken before dendritic cell vaccination. The DNA for the CDR3 is TGCGCCAGCGCGGACAGGGTCGCAGATACGCAGTATTTT. This encodes CASADRVADTQYF.